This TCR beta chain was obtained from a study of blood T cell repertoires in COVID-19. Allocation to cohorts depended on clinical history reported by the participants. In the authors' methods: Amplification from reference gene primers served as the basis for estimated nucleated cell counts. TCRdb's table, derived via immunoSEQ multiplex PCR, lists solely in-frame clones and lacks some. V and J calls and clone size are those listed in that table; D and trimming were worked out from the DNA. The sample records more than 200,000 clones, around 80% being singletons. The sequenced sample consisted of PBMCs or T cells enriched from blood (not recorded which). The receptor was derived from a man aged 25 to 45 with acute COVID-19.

CDR3 in amino acids: CASSWGTGGAFF. The DNA for the CDR3 is TGTGCCAGCAGCTGGGGGACCGGGGGAGCTTTCTTT. This sequence joins TRBV7-9 and TRBJ1-1; D is possibly TRBD1 (5 bases). Germline CDR1 SEHNR, CDR2 FQNEAQ (reference sequence). With 4 bases removed from V and 10 bases from J, the gap between germline ends came to 13 bases. The CDR3 covers 12 residues.